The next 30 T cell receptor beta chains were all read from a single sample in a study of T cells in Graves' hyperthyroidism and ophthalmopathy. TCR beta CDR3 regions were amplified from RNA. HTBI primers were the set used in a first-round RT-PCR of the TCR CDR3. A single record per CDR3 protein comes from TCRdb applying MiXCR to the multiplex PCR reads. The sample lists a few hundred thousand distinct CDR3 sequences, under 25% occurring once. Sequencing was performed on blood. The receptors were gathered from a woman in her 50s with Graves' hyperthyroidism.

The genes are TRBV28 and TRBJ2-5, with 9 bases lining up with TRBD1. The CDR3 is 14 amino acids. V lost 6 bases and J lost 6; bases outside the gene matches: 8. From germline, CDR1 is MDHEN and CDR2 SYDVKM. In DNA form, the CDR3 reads TGTGCCAGCAGCCCCGGGACAGGGCTTAAGACCCAGTACTTC. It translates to CASSPGTGLKTQYF. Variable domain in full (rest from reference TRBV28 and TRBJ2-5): DVKVTQSSRYLVKRTGEKVFLECVQDMDHENMFWYRQDPGLGLRLIYFSYDVKMKEKGDIPEGYSVSREKKERFSLILESASTNQTSMYLCASSPGTGLKTQYFGPGTRLLVL.

CDR3 residues: CASSYGAATDTQYF. The CDR3 region has the DNA TGTGCCAGCAGTTACGGGGCGGCCACAGATACGCAGTATTTT. V gene TRBV6-2 or TRBV6-3 combines with J gene TRBJ2-3, with a weak D call TRBD1 (5 bases). Trimming pared 2 bases from V and 2 bases from J, leaving 8 bases between. The CDR3 totals 14 residues. CDR1 and CDR2 from the germline V gene are MNHEY and SVGEGT.

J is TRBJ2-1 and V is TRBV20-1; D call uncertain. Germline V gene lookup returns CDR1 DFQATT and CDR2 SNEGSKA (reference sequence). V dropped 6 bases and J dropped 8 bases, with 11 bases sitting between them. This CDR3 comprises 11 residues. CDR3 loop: CSANLWDEQFF. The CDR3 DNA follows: TGCAGTGCCAATTTGTGGGATGAGCAGTTCTTC.

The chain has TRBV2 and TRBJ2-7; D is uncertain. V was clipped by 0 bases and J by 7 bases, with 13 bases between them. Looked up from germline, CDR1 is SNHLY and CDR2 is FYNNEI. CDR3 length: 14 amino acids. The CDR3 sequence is CASSEAGPQYEQYF. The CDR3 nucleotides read TGTGCCAGCAGTGAAGCGGGTCCCCAATATGAGCAGTACTTC.

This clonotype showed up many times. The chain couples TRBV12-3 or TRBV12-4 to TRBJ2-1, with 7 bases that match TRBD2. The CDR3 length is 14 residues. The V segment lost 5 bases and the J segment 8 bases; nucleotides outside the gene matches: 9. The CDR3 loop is CASSGWTSGDEQFF. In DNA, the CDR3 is TGTGCCAGCAGTGGGTGGACTAGTGGGGATGAGCAGTTCTTC.

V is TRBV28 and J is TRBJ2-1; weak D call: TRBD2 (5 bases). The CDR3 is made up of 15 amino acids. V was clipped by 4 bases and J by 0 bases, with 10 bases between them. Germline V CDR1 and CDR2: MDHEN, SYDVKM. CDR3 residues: CASSYGLSSYNEQFF. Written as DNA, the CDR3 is TGTGCCAGCAGTTACGGACTGAGCTCCTACAATGAGCAGTTCTTC.

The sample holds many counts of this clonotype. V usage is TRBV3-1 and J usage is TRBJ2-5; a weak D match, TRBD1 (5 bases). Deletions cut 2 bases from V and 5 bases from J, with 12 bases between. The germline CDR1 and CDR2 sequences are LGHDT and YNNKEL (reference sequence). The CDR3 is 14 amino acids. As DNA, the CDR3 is TGTGCCAGCAGCCAAACAGGACCAAAGGAGACCCAGTACTTC. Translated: CASSQTGPKETQYF.

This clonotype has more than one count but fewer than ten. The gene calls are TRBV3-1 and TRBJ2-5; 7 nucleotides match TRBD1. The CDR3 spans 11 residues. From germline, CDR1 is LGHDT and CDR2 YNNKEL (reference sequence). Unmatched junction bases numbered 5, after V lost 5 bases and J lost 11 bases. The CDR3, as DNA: TGTGCCAGCAGCGCAGGGGGTCTTCAGTACTTC. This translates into CASSAGGLQYF.

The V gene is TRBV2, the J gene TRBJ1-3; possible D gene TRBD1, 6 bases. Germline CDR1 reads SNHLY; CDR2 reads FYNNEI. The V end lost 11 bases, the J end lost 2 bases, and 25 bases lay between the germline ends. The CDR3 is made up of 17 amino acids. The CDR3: CASHGGGLSPTGNTIYF. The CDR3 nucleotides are TGTGCCTCACACGGAGGGGGACTCTCTCCCACTGGAAACACCATATATTTT.

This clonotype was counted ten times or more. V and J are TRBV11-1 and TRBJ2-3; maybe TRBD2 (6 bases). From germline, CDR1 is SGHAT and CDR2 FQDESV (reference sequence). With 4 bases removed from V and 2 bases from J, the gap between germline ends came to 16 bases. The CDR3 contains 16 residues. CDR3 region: CASSWRRDSLTDTQYF. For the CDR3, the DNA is TGTGCCAGCAGCTGGCGTCGGGACTCACTCACAGATACGCAGTATTTT.

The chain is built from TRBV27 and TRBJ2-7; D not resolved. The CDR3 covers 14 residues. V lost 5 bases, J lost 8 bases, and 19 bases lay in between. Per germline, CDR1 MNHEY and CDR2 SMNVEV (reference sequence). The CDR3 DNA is TGTGCCAGCAGTCCGCAGAGTCCTGGTGGCAAGCAGTACTTC. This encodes CASSPQSPGGKQYF.

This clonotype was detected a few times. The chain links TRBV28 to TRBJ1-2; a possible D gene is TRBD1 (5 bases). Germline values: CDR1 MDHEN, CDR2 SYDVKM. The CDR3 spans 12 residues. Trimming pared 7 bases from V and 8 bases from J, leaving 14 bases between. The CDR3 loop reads CASKENRSGYTF. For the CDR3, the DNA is TGTGCCAGCAAAGAGAACAGGTCCGGCTACACCTTC.

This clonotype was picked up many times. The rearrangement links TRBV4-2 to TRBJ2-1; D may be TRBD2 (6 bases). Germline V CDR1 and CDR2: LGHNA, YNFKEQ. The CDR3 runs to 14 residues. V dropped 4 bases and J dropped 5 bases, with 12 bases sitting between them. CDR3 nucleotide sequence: TGTGCCAGCAGCCGCCGAGGAGGGGACAATGAGCAGTTCTTC. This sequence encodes CASSRRGGDNEQFF.

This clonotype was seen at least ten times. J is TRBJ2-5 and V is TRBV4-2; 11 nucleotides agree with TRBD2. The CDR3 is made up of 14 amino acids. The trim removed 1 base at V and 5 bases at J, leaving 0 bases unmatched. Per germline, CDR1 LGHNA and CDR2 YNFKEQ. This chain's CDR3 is CASSQVAGGETQYF. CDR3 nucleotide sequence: TGTGCCAGCAGCCAAGTAGCGGGAGGGGAGACCCAGTACTTC.

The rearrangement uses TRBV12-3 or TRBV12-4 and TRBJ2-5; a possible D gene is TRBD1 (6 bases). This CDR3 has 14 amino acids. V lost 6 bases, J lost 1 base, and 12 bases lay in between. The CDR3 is CASSITGIQETQYF. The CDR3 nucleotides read TGTGCCAGCAGCATTACAGGGATCCAAGAGACCCAGTACTTC.

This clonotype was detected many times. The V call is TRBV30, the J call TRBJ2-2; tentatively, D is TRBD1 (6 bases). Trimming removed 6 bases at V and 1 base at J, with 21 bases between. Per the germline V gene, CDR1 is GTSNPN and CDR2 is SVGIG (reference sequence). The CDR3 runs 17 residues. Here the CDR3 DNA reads TGTGCCTGTCCTCATCGGACGGCAGGGGTGAACACCGGGGAGCTGTTTTTT. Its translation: CACPHRTAGVNTGELFF.

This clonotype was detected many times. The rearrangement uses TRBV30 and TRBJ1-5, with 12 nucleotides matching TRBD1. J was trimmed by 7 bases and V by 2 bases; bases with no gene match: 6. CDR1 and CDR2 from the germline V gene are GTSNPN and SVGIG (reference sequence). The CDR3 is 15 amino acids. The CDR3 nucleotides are TGTGCCTGGAGTAGGGGACAGGGGGCTTGGCAGCCCCAGCATTTT. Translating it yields CAWSRGQGAWQPQHF.

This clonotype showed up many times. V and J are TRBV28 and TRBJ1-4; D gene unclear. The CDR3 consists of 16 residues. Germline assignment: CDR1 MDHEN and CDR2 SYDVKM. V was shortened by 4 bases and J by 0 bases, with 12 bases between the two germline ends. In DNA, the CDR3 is TGTGCCAGCAGTTCCACCCAAGTAGCAACTAATGAAAAACTGTTTTTT. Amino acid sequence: CASSSTQVATNEKLFF.

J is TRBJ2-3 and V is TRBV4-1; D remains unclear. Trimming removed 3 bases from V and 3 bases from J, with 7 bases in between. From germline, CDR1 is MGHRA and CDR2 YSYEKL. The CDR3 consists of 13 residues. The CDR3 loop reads CASSHQRTDTQYF. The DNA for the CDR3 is TGCGCCAGCAGCCACCAAAGGACAGATACGCAGTATTTT.

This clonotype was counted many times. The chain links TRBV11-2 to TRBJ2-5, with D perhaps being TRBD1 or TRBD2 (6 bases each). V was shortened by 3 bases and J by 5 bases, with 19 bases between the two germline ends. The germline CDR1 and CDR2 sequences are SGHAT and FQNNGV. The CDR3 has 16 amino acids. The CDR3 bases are TGTGCCAGCAGCTTCACTGTGGGGGGCCGCGGGGAGACCCAGTACTTC. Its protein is CASSFTVGGRGETQYF.

Here the CDR3 DNA reads TGTGCCAGCAGTTTTCTACGCGGGGAGCTGTTTTTT. Its translation: CASSFLRGELFF. This rearrangement joins TRBV12-3 or TRBV12-4 to TRBJ2-2; D gene ambiguous. This CDR3 comprises 12 residues. The ends were cut back, 3 bases at V and 7 bases at J, with 6 bases in the middle.

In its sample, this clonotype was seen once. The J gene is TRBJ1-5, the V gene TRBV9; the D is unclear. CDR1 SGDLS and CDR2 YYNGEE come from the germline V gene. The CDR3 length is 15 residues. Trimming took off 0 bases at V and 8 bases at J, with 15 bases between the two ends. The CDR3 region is CASSVGVQPGEPQHF. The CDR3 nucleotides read TGTGCCAGCAGCGTAGGGGTCCAACCTGGGGAGCCCCAGCATTTT.

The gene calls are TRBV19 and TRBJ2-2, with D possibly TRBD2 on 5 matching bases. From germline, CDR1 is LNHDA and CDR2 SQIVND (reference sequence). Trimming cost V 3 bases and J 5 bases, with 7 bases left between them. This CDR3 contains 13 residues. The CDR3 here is CASSIEGTGELFF. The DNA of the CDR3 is TGTGCCAGTAGTATCGAGGGTACCGGGGAGCTGTTTTTT.

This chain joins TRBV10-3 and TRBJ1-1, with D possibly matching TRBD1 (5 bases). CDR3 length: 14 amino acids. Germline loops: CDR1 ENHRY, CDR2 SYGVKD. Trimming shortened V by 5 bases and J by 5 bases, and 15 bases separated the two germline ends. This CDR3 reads CAISSQGKTTEAFF. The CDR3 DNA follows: TGTGCCATCAGTAGCCAGGGAAAGACTACTGAAGCTTTCTTT.

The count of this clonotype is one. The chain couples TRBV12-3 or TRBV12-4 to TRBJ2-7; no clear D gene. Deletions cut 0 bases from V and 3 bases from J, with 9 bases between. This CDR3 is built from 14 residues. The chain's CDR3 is CASSLAPTVYEQYF. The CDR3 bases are TGTGCCAGCAGTTTAGCGCCCACAGTCTACGAGCAGTACTTC.

The CDR3 nucleotides are TGTGCCAGCTCACCACCGAGTCAGCGGAACAATGAGCAGTTCTTC. Encoded protein: CASSPPSQRNNEQFF. The chain has TRBV18 and TRBJ2-1; a possible D gene is TRBD2 (5 bases). Trimming took 0 bases from V and 5 from J, leaving 11 bases between them. From germline, CDR1 is KGHSH and CDR2 LQKENI. The CDR3 has 15 amino acids.

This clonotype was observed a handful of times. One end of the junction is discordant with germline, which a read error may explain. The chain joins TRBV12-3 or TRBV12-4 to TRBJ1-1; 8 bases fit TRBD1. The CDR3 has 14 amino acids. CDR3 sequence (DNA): TGTGCCGGCAGTTGGGGGACAGGAAACACTGAAGCTTTCTTT. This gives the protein CAGSWGTGNTEAFF.

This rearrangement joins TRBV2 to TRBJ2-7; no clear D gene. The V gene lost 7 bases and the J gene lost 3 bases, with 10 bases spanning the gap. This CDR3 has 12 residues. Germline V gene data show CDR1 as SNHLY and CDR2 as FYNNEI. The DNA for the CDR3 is TGTGCCAGCATGAAGGTGGTCTACGAGCAGTACTTC. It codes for CASMKVVYEQYF.

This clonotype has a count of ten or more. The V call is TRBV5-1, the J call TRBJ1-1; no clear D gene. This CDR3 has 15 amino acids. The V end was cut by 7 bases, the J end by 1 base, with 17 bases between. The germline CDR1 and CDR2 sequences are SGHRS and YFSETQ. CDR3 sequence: CASGPLVGRNTEAFF. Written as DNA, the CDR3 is TGCGCCAGCGGGCCACTTGTGGGGAGGAACACTGAAGCTTTCTTT.

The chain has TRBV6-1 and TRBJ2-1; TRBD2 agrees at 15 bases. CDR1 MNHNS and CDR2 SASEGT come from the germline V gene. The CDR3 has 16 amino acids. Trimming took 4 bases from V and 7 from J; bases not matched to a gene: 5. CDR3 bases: TGTGCCAGCAGTGCGGGACTAGCGGGAGGACAAAATGAGCAGTTCTTC. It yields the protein CASSAGLAGGQNEQFF.